This T cell receptor beta chain was identified in a study of blood T cell repertoires in COVID-19. The CDR3 totals 18 residues. The germline gives CDR1 KGHDR, CDR2 SFDVKD. Assay: immunoSEQ multiplex PCR; the TCRdb copy retains only in-frame clones and omits some. This sample has approximately 81,000 clones, with about 88% found just once. With regard to this clone: An end of the junction differs from the germline gene, which may be a read error.

The source material was peripheral blood. V gene TRBV24-1 combines with J gene TRBJ2-3; 8 bases map to TRBD1. The source of this sequence is a man in his 70s with active or convalescent COVID-19. The CDR3 region has the DNA TGTGCAACCAGTGATTTGCGGGGTCGGGACAGGAGCACAGATACGCAGTATTTT. Its translation: CATSDLRGRDRSTDTQYF.